This T cell receptor beta chain was retrieved from a study of PD-1 blockade in classical Hodgkin lymphoma (dated by TCRdb to the early 2020s). As for the study more broadly: Nivolumab dosing was 3 mg/kg intravenously every 2 weeks, continuing until either disease progression or unacceptable toxicity. The study used TCR beta sequencing and CyTOF to define a peripheral blood immune signature of response to PD-1 blockade in classical Hodgkin lymphoma. The paper as a whole reports these results and caveats: Baseline TCR diversity was reported to be lower in newly diagnosed patients than in healthy donors and to be lower still in relapsed/refractory patients. CD4+ but not CD8+ TCR diversity rose significantly by C4D1 (p=0.0027 vs p=0.16), most apparent in complete responders (p=0.02). Patients starting nivolumab less than 1 year after ASCT had lower diversity and were excluded from later analyses to avoid confounding by immune reconstitution. Trial patients with a complete response had baseline diversity similar to that of newly diagnosed patients, while partial responders and progressors had significantly lower diversity. The study covered only a single clinical trial cohort, and the causes of the repertoire differences, possibly disease activity or prior therapy, were still not defined.

About this clone itself: It has no known antigen specificity. The input lacks base qualities; no much larger clone sits a single base away.

Read against the paper, the sample's time point label means: cycle 2 day 1 (C2D1) of nivolumab. All trial patients had relapsed after autologous stem cell transplantation, with cohorts A, B and C differing in prior brentuximab vedotin exposure. The trial cohort comprised more than 55 patients with relapsed/refractory classical Hodgkin lymphoma whose best overall responses were complete response, partial response or progressive disease. In the multi-cohort phase II CheckMate 205 trial, trial patients received single-agent nivolumab. An independent review committee assessed best overall response by applying the 2007 International Working Group response criteria. Trial PBMCs were collected just before the start of nivolumab (C1D1) and during therapy at cycle 2 day 1 and cycle 4 day 1. Peripheral blood was collected in 8 mL Vacutainer Cell Preparation Tubes, from which PBMCs were isolated by centrifugation and then cryopreserved.

Genomic DNA was isolated using the Qiagen DNeasy kit from unsorted PBMCs as well as from negatively selected CD4+ and CD8+ fractions. Using primers that anneal to V and J segments, immunoSEQ multiplex PCR amplified the TCR beta CDR3 regions. Amplification bias was minimized using a synthetic immune receptor repertoire, and residual bias was removed computationally after sequencing. Per the authors' processing: Custom Python scripts were used to quantify repertoire diversity as the Shannon entropy index. The unsorted, CD4+ and CD8+ repertoires were each analyzed separately, with the exception of combined analyses, where CD4+ and CD8+ sequences were merged in silico. A clone counted as expanded when the clone's frequency after treatment rose at least 2-fold relative to C1D1, and clones undetected at baseline were given a pseudocount of 0.5. Clones with 0 or 1 copy at C1D1 were defined as singleton clones, while clones with 2 or more copies were defined as non-singleton clones. Clones expanded in unsorted samples were annotated as CD4+, CD8+ or unknown by matching protein sequences in sorted samples from the same patient. Wilcoxon tests were applied to paired samples to test diversity changes from C1D1 to C4D1. The table comes from immuneACCESS by way of TCRdb, which keeps in-frame sequences with V and J called. Part of the clones is missing from these tables; in studies checked, under half for an unresolved V gene and the rest for unknown reasons. V and J calls and clone size are copied from that table; D and trimming were computed from the DNA. In all, the sample holds around 66,000 clones, and over 55% of those were seen once. The top ten clones comprise 7% to 10% of the sample.

CDR1 and CDR2 are read off the germline V gene as LGHNA and YNFKEQ. The V end gives up 1 base and the J end 3 bases, leaving 5 bases in the junction not matched to a gene. Inclusive of the bounding cysteine and phenylalanine, the CDR3 is 16 residues long. Here the CDR3 DNA is all that survives: 48 bases in frame from base 1. The material was peripheral blood mononuclear cells (PBMCs), obtained before the second cycle of nivolumab. The sequence was obtained from a human donor with classical Hodgkin lymphoma. Rearrangement joined TRBV4-2 to TRBJ2-3; 9 bases in the junction line up with TRBD1. CDR3 reads: CASSQVRTGDTDTQYF. The nucleotide sequence reads TGTGCCAGCAGCCAAGTTAGGACAGGGGATACAGATACGCAGTATTTT.